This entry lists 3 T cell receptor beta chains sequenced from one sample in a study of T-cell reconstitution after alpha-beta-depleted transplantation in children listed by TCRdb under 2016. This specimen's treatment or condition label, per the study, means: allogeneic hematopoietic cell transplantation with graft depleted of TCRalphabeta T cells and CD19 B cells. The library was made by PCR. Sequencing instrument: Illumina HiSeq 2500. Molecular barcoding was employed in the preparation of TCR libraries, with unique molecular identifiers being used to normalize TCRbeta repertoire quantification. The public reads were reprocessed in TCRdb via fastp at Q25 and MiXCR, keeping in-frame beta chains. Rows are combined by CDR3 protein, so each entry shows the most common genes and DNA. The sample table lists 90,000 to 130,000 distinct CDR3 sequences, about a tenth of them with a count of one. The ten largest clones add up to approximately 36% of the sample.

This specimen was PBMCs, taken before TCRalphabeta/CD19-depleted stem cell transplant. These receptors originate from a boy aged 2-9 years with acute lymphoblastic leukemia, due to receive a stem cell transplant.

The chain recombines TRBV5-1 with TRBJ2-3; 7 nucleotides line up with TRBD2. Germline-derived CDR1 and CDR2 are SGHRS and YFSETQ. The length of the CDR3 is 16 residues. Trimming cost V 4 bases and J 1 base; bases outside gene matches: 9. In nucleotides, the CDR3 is TGCGCCAGCAGCCCGGTAGGGGCGGGAGGCACAGATACGCAGTATTTT. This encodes CASSPVGAGGTDTQYF.

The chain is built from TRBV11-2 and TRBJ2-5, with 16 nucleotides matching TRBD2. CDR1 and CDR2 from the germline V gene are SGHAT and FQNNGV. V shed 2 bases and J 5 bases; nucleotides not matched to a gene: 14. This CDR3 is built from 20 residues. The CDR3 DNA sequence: TGTGCCAGCAGCTTACGATCGCCGGGACTAGCGGGAGGGCGGTGGGAGACCCAGTACTTC. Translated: CASSLRSPGLAGGRWETQYF.

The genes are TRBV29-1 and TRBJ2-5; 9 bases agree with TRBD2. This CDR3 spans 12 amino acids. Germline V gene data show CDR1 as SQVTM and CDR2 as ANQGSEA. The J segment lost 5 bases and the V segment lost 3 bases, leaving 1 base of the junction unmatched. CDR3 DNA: TGCAGCGTTGAGGGACTAGCCGAGACCCAGTACTTC. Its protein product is CSVEGLAETQYF.